These T cell receptor beta chains were read from a single sample in a study of blood T cell repertoires in COVID-19. Method: immunoSEQ multiplex PCR; TCRdb's copy keeps in-frame clones and lacks some. The top ten clones hold approximately 4% of a sample with approximately 220,000 clones, 83% of them seen once. The sequenced sample consisted of PBMCs or T cells enriched from blood (not recorded which). These receptors were taken from a woman between 40 and 50 years old who had been exposed to COVID-19. Both conserved end residues are part of each CDR3. The D gene is left open where the match is weak. Part of the rows lack a size; the others show once, few, many or a class for expanded clones.

cdr3_aa cdr3_nt d_call j_call clone_size v_call
CASSPRQGAAGEKLFF TGTGCCAGCAGTCCGCGACAGGGGGCTGCCGGGGAAAAACTGTTTTTT TRBD1 TRBJ1-4 NA TRBV9
CASTISGRGYTF TGTGCCAGCACTATTTCAGGGCGCGGCTACACCTTC NA TRBJ1-2 NA TRBV28
CASSLVASNEQFF TGCGCCAGCAGCTTGGTGGCTTCCAATGAGCAGTTCTTC NA TRBJ2-1 NA TRBV5-1
CASSLQGADTQYF TGTGCCAGCAGCCTACAGGGGGCAGATACGCAGTATTTT TRBD1 TRBJ2-3 NA TRBV5-5
CASSLAGSSPLHF TGTGCCAGCAGCTTAGCGGGGAGCTCACCCCTCCACTTT NA TRBJ1-6 NA TRBV7-9
CASSKNQGDTQYF TGTGCCAGCAGCAAAAACCAGGGGGATACGCAGTATTTT NA TRBJ2-3 NA TRBV7-3
CASSLVRGSCPTNEKLFF TGTGCCAGCAGCTTAGTGAGGGGGAGCTGTCCAACTAATGAAAAACTGTTTTTT NA TRBJ1-4 NA TRBV11-3
CASSLAPGAENQPQHF TGCGCCAGCAGCTTGGCCCCAGGGGCTGAAAATCAGCCCCAGCATTTT NA TRBJ1-5 few TRBV5-1
CASSQGIRTAHGAGYTF TGTGCCAGCAGCCAGGGTATAAGGACAGCCCACGGGGCTGGCTACACCTTC NA TRBJ1-2 NA TRBV3-1/TRBV3-2
CASSLMGGYEQYF TGTGCCAGCAGCTTGATGGGGGGCTACGAGCAGTACTTC NA TRBJ2-7 NA TRBV5-6
CASSLGQGSGNTIYF TGTGCCAGCTCCCTCGGACAGGGGAGCGGAAACACCATATATTTT TRBD1 TRBJ1-3 NA TRBV18
CASSEDRNNYGYTF TGTGCCAGCAGTGAAGACAGGAATAACTATGGCTACACCTTC NA TRBJ1-2 NA TRBV2
CASSRGTVNTEAFF TGTGCCAGCAGCCGCGGGACAGTGAACACTGAAGCTTTCTTT TRBD1 TRBJ1-1 NA TRBV7-2
CASSQGRGDASYEQYF TGTGCCAGCAGCCAAGGGCGGGGGGACGCCTCCTACGAGCAGTACTTC TRBD2 TRBJ2-7 NA TRBV4-2
CASSLFLSEAFF TGTGCCAGCAGCTTATTCCTGAGTGAAGCTTTCTTT NA TRBJ1-1 NA TRBV13
CATSDRQGSEAFF TGTGCCACCAGTGACCGACAGGGGTCTGAAGCTTTCTTT TRBD1 TRBJ1-1 NA TRBV24-1
CASSYWQGEAFF TGTGCCAGCAGTTACTGGCAGGGTGAAGCTTTCTTT NA TRBJ1-1 once TRBV6-2/TRBV6-3
CAIGTSGGMEQYF TGTGCCATAGGGACTAGCGGGGGAATGGAGCAGTACTTC TRBD2 TRBJ2-7 NA TRBV10-3
CASSPGTSGGAGAGELFF TGTGCCAGCAGCCCGGGGACTAGCGGGGGGGCTGGGGCCGGGGAGCTGTTTTTT TRBD2 TRBJ2-2 NA TRBV9
CALTGGWADTQYF TGTGCCCTAACGGGGGGCTGGGCAGATACGCAGTATTTT NA TRBJ2-3 NA TRBV30
CASSPPFRTRSQETQYF TGTGCCAGCAGCCCCCCCTTCAGGACTAGGAGTCAAGAGACCCAGTACTTC TRBD2 TRBJ2-5 NA TRBV7-8
CASSTDTEAFF TGTGCCAGCAGCACGGACACTGAAGCTTTCTTT NA TRBJ1-1 NA TRBV6-5
CASSSRTDTAGEAFF TGTGCCAGCAGCTCCCGGACGGACACGGCGGGAGAAGCTTTCTTT NA TRBJ1-1 NA TRBV7-3
CASSLLLPGQVISGELFF TGTGCCAGCAGCTTATTACTCCCGGGACAGGTTATCTCCGGGGAGCTGTTTTTT TRBD1 TRBJ2-2 few TRBV7-2
CASSRERGHEQFF TGCGCCAGCAGCCGTGAGCGGGGCCATGAGCAGTTCTTC TRBD2 TRBJ2-1 NA TRBV5-1
CASSGTGGAGQPQHF TGTGCCAGCAGCGGGACAGGGGGCGCCGGTCAGCCCCAGCATTTT TRBD1 TRBJ1-5 NA TRBV9
CASSPRRSGGYNEQFF TGTGCCAGCAGCCCCCGGAGGAGCGGGGGCTACAATGAGCAGTTCTTC TRBD2 TRBJ2-1 NA TRBV3-1/TRBV3-2
CASSGRGRIRQNTEAFF TGTGCCAGCAGTGGCAGGGGGCGGATAAGGCAGAACACTGAAGCTTTCTTT TRBD1 TRBJ1-1 NA TRBV6-8
CASSEGRYNSPLHF TGTGCCAGCAGTGAGGGCAGGTATAATTCACCCCTCCACTTT NA TRBJ1-6 NA TRBV6-4
CASGPGLSHNEQFF TGTGCTAGTGGCCCGGGACTTTCCCACAATGAGCAGTTCTTC NA TRBJ2-1 few TRBV12-5
CASSPTSSGGADTQYF TGTGCCAGCAGCCCTACCTCTAGCGGGGGAGCAGATACGCAGTATTTT TRBD2 TRBJ2-3 NA TRBV6-2/TRBV6-3
CASSPPADSREKLFF TGTGCCAGCAGCCCTCCGGCCGACTCGAGGGAAAAACTGTTTTTT NA TRBJ1-4 few TRBV7-2
CASSQGIGETIRAFF TGTGCCAGCAGCCAGGGGATTGGGGAAACGATTCGCGCTTTCTTT NA TRBJ1-1 NA TRBV11-3
CASSPGQGRASNQPQHF TGTGCCAGCAGTCCCGGACAGGGAAGGGCTAGCAATCAGCCCCAGCATTTT TRBD1 TRBJ1-5 few TRBV27
CASSFRQGWGYTF TGTGCCAGCAGTTTTCGGCAGGGATGGGGCTACACCTTC NA TRBJ1-2 once TRBV12-3/TRBV12-4
CASSQGDARATYEQYF TGTGCCAGCAGCCAAGGTGATGCGCGGGCCACCTACGAGCAGTACTTC NA TRBJ2-7 NA TRBV4-2
CASSLGRGLREQYF TGTGCCAGCAGCTTAGGCAGGGGGCTTCGCGAGCAGTACTTC TRBD1 TRBJ2-7 few TRBV13
CASSLGGHLMAFF TGTGCCAGCAGCTTGGGTGGACACTTGATGGCTTTCTTT NA TRBJ1-1 NA TRBV5-6
CAWSYSASLNNEQFF TGTGCCTGGAGTTACAGTGCGTCCCTAAACAATGAGCAGTTCTTC NA TRBJ2-1 NA TRBV30
CASSQDRSGGWEKLFF TGTGCCAGCAGCCAAGATAGGTCGGGGGGCTGGGAAAAACTGTTTTTT NA TRBJ1-4 NA TRBV4-2
CSVQRDYEQYF TGCAGCGTCCAGAGGGACTACGAGCAGTACTTC NA TRBJ2-7 once TRBV29-1
CASSRRQGAEAFF TGCGCCAGCAGCCGTAGACAGGGGGCTGAAGCTTTCTTT TRBD1 TRBJ1-1 NA TRBV4-1
CAIRQGNNQPQHF TGTGCCATCAGGCAGGGGAACAATCAGCCCCAGCATTTT NA TRBJ1-5 NA TRBV10-3
CASSSGTGAYNSPLHF TGTGCCAGTAGTTCGGGGACAGGGGCTTATAATTCACCCCTCCACTTT TRBD1 TRBJ1-6 NA TRBV19
CASSPTGGRSPLHF TGTGCCAGCAGTCCGACAGGGGGCCGTTCACCCCTCCACTTT TRBD1 TRBJ1-6 NA TRBV28
CASSTHRDAKNIQYF TGTGCCAGCAGTACCCACAGGGATGCCAAAAACATTCAGTACTTC NA TRBJ2-4 NA TRBV5-4
CASSRGAGGPYEQFF TGTGCCAGCAGCCGCGGAGCGGGGGGGCCCTATGAGCAGTTCTTC TRBD2 TRBJ2-1 NA TRBV7-3
CSVVGEDRVLTDTQYF TGCAGCGTTGTAGGTGAGGACAGGGTACTCACAGATACGCAGTATTTT TRBD1 TRBJ2-3 NA TRBV29-1
CAWSHRDRMNSPLHF TGTGCCTGGAGTCACCGGGACAGGATGAATTCACCCCTCCACTTT TRBD1 TRBJ1-6 NA TRBV30
CASSDTTGGTEAFF TGTGCCAGCAGTGACACTACAGGGGGCACTGAAGCTTTCTTT TRBD1 TRBJ1-1 once TRBV6-1
CASRREGAKQPQHF TGTGCCAGCAGGCGAGAGGGGGCAAAACAGCCCCAGCATTTT TRBD1 TRBJ1-5 NA TRBV6-5